The rows below give T cell receptor beta chains drawn from one sample of a study of T cells in Graves' hyperthyroidism and ophthalmopathy. TCRdb reprocessed the multiplex PCR reads via MiXCR and lists one record per CDR3 protein. Altogether more than 300,000 distinct CDR3 sequences are present, approximately 18% being singletons, with the ten largest covering approximately 30%. The sample was blood. Source of these receptors: a woman in her twenties or thirties with Graves' hyperthyroidism that later progressed to Graves' ophthalmopathy. Each CDR3 is given with its conserved first and last residue. The D gene is left open where the match is weak. Expanded clones are given a class, and other clones once, few, many or no size at all.

D: -; J: TRBJ1-1; V: TRBV18; size: many; DNA: TGTGCCAGCTCAAATCATTCAAACACTGAAGCTTTCTTT; CDR3: CASSNHSNTEAFF
D: -; J: TRBJ2-1; V: TRBV20-1; size: many; DNA: TGCAGTGCTAGAGGGGACACCAAAGGGTACAATGAGCAGTTCTTC; CDR3: CSARGDTKGYNEQFF
D: -; J: TRBJ1-5; V: TRBV18; size: -; DNA: TGTGCCAGCTCACCACGAGATGGGGGTAGCAATCAGCCCCAGCATTTT; CDR3: CASSPRDGGSNQPQHF
D: -; J: TRBJ2-1; V: TRBV19; size: -; DNA: TGTGCCAGTAGCGCATGGCGGGGGCGGAATGAGCAGTTCTTC; CDR3: CASSAWRGRNEQFF
D: -; J: TRBJ1-2; V: TRBV20-1; size: many; DNA: TGCAGTGCTAGAGAGGGAATGGACTATGGCTACACCTTC; CDR3: CSAREGMDYGYTF
D: -; J: TRBJ1-3; V: TRBV2; size: many; DNA: TGTGCCAGCTATGGATTGGCACTGACCACCTCTGGAAACACCATATATTTT; CDR3: CASYGLALTTSGNTIYF
D: TRBD2; J: TRBJ2-5; V: TRBV27; size: many; DNA: TGTGCCAGCAGTCTCAGCGGGGGGGCCGTAGAGACCCAGTACTTC; CDR3: CASSLSGGAVETQYF
D: -; J: TRBJ2-7; V: TRBV11-2; size: -; DNA: TGTGCCAGCAGCTTAGATCAAGGTTGGGGCTCCTACGAGCAGTACTTC; CDR3: CASSLDQGWGSYEQYF
D: TRBD1; J: TRBJ1-2; V: TRBV12-3/TRBV12-4; size: -; DNA: TGTGCCAGCAGTTTAAAGGACAGGGCTTTCTTATATGGCTACACCTTC; CDR3: CASSLKDRAFLYGYTF
D: -; J: TRBJ1-1; V: TRBV7-2; size: many; DNA: TGTGCCAGCAGCGCCGGGGGTGCCGTTATGAACACTGAAGCTTTCTTT; CDR3: CASSAGGAVMNTEAFF
D: -; J: TRBJ2-3; V: TRBV27; size: -; DNA: TGTGCCAGCAGGAACTGGTGGGGTGAAGATACGCAGTATTTT; CDR3: CASRNWWGEDTQYF
D: -; J: TRBJ2-1; V: TRBV20-1; size: few; DNA: TGCAGTGCTAGAGATTTTCGGTTCTCCTACAATGAGCAGTTCTTC; CDR3: CSARDFRFSYNEQFF
D: -; J: TRBJ2-7; V: TRBV29-1; size: many; DNA: TGCAGCGTTGAAGGAGACGGAACACAACCCTACGAGCAGTACTTC; CDR3: CSVEGDGTQPYEQYF
D: TRBD2; J: TRBJ2-5; V: TRBV10-3; size: many; DNA: TGTGCCATCAGTGATACAGCGGGAGGAGGGGAGACCCAGTACTTC; CDR3: CAISDTAGGGETQYF
D: -; J: TRBJ1-2; V: TRBV28; size: few; DNA: TGTGCCAGCAGTTTAAGGGCCGACTATGGCTACACCTTC; CDR3: CASSLRADYGYTF
D: -; J: TRBJ2-7; V: TRBV3-1; size: many; DNA: TGTGCCAGCAGCCAAAGGCAAGGAGAGGCCTCCTACGAGCAGTACTTC; CDR3: CASSQRQGEASYEQYF
D: -; J: TRBJ2-4; V: TRBV27; size: many; DNA: TGTGCCAGCAGTCTAAGGTCGTCGGCCAAAAACATTCAGTACTTC; CDR3: CASSLRSSAKNIQYF
D: -; J: TRBJ2-1; V: TRBV29-1; size: few; DNA: TGCAGCGTCGGGACCCCCTCCACGAATGAGCAGTTCTTC; CDR3: CSVGTPSTNEQFF
D: TRBD1; J: TRBJ2-7; V: TRBV11-2; size: many; DNA: TGTGCCAGCAGCCCGACAGGGAGCGAGCAGTACTTC; CDR3: CASSPTGSEQYF
D: TRBD2; J: TRBJ2-1; V: TRBV6-1; size: few; DNA: TGTGCCAGCAGCCGACTAGCGGGAGGGAACTACAATGAGCAGTTCTTC; CDR3: CASSRLAGGNYNEQFF
D: TRBD2; J: TRBJ2-3; V: TRBV15; size: few; DNA: TGTGCCACCAGCAGAGAGAGGCGGGAGAACACAGATACGCAGTATTTT; CDR3: CATSRERRENTDTQYF
D: -; J: TRBJ2-7; V: TRBV6-1; size: -; DNA: TGTGCCAGCAGTCCCCGGCCGGACGAGCAGTACTTC; CDR3: CASSPRPDEQYF
D: TRBD2; J: TRBJ2-3; V: TRBV28; size: many; DNA: TGTGCCAGCATGGGCGGGAGGGAGGCAGATACGCAGTATTTT; CDR3: CASMGGREADTQYF
D: TRBD1; J: TRBJ1-1; V: TRBV4-1; size: few; DNA: TGCGCCAGCAGCAAAAGACCCTTAACCGGGACAGGGACAATGAACACTGAAGCTTTCTTT; CDR3: CASSKRPLTGTGTMNTEAFF
D: -; J: TRBJ2-1; V: TRBV5-1; size: many; DNA: TGCGCCAGCAGCTTGGATGCGGGCAATGAGCAGTTCTTC; CDR3: CASSLDAGNEQFF
D: TRBD1; J: TRBJ2-7; V: TRBV7-2; size: -; DNA: TGTGCCAGCAGCTTAACGGCCGGACAGGGAAACGAGCAGTACTTC; CDR3: CASSLTAGQGNEQYF
D: TRBD1; J: TRBJ1-5; V: TRBV7-8; size: -; DNA: TGTGCCAGCAGCCTACACAGGGGGCGCCTTCAGCCCCAGCATTTT; CDR3: CASSLHRGRLQPQHF
D: -; J: TRBJ2-1; V: TRBV29-1; size: -; DNA: TGCAGCGTTGAAGATCACAGCCCTGAGCAGTTCTTC; CDR3: CSVEDHSPEQFF
D: TRBD1; J: TRBJ2-7; V: TRBV2; size: many; DNA: TGTGCCAGCACCACTTTGGGACAGGGATACGAGCAGTACTTC; CDR3: CASTTLGQGYEQYF
D: -; J: TRBJ1-1; V: TRBV6-5; size: many; DNA: TGTGCCAGCAGTTACGCGAGGGGAGGGGGAGAAGCTTTCTTT; CDR3: CASSYARGGGEAFF
D: -; J: TRBJ2-5; V: TRBV2; size: many; DNA: TGTGCCAGCAGTGAGGGGCAGTTACAAGAGACCCAGTACTTC; CDR3: CASSEGQLQETQYF
D: -; J: TRBJ1-6; V: TRBV28; size: -; DNA: TGTGCCAGCAGTTTACCCGGCGGGGGAAATTCACCCCTCCACTTT; CDR3: CASSLPGGGNSPLHF
D: -; J: TRBJ1-1; V: TRBV5-1; size: many; DNA: TGCGCCAGCAGCTTGGCGGGGGGCAATGAAGCTTTCTTT; CDR3: CASSLAGGNEAFF
D: -; J: TRBJ2-1; V: TRBV4-1; size: -; DNA: TGCGCCAGCAGGCGTGACTTAAACTCCTACAATGAGCAGTTCTTC; CDR3: CASRRDLNSYNEQFF
D: -; J: TRBJ1-4; V: TRBV12-3/TRBV12-4; size: many; DNA: TGTGCCAGCAGTTTACCGGGATTAACTAATGAAAAACTGTTTTTT; CDR3: CASSLPGLTNEKLFF
D: -; J: TRBJ2-6; V: TRBV12-3/TRBV12-4; size: once; DNA: TGTGCCAGCAGATTGAGCGGCTCTGGGGCCAACGTCCTGACTTTC; CDR3: CASRLSGSGANVLTF
D: -; J: TRBJ2-7; V: TRBV11-2; size: many; DNA: TGTGCCAGCAGCTCAGATCGGGGTTTCGGGCACTTC; CDR3: CASSSDRGFGHF
D: -; J: TRBJ1-2; V: TRBV9; size: many; DNA: TGTGCCAGCAGCTCCACAGGGTTGAGCTATGGCTACACCTTC; CDR3: CASSSTGLSYGYTF
D: -; J: TRBJ2-2; V: TRBV11-2; size: many; DNA: TGTGCCAGCAGCTTAACAACAGGTTCCGGGGAGCTGTTTTTT; CDR3: CASSLTTGSGELFF
D: -; J: TRBJ1-4; V: TRBV20-1; size: -; DNA: TGCAGTGCCCCCTTGGCAGGGGTGAGTGAAAAACTGTTTTTT; CDR3: CSAPLAGVSEKLFF
D: -; J: TRBJ1-1; V: TRBV7-8; size: many; DNA: TGTGCCAGCAGCTTACATTTACGCCCGGGCACTGAAGCTTTCTTT; CDR3: CASSLHLRPGTEAFF
D: TRBD2; J: TRBJ2-1; V: TRBV4-1; size: -; DNA: TGCGCCAGCAGCCCTCTAGCGGGGGGGAGGCGTGAGCAGTTCTTC; CDR3: CASSPLAGGRREQFF
D: -; J: TRBJ2-1; V: TRBV7-9; size: -; DNA: -; CDR3: CASSFYICSANPGQGAFEQFF
D: TRBD2; J: TRBJ2-5; V: TRBV28; size: many; DNA: TGTGCCAGCACGGGACTAGCGGGAGGTCAAGAGACCCAGTACTTC; CDR3: CASTGLAGGQETQYF
D: TRBD2; J: TRBJ2-3; V: TRBV20-1; size: -; DNA: TGCAGTTTGGTAGCGGGAGGGACAGATACGCAGTATTTT; CDR3: CSLVAGGTDTQYF
D: TRBD2; J: TRBJ2-5; V: TRBV28; size: many; DNA: TGTGCCAGCAGTTTATCGCTAGCGGAGAAACAAGAGACCCAGTACTTC; CDR3: CASSLSLAEKQETQYF
D: TRBD1; J: TRBJ1-1; V: TRBV27; size: many; DNA: TGTGCCAGCAGAATTCTGGGACAGGACACTGAAGCTTTCTTT; CDR3: CASRILGQDTEAFF
D: -; J: TRBJ2-2; V: TRBV19; size: many; DNA: TGTGCCAGTAGTATAGTGGGGGGTTCCGGGGAGCTGTTTTTT; CDR3: CASSIVGGSGELFF